One and the same sample provided the 31 T cell receptor beta chains below, sequenced in a study of response to subunit inactivated influenza vaccine. TCRdb passed the RT-PCR reads through MiXCR, listing each CDR3 protein once. The repertoire has roughly 700,000 distinct CDR3 sequences, approximately 13% of them found once; the top ten carry around 7.3%. Material: PBMCs from blood, obtained 14 days before vaccination. All receptors derive from a man aged 50 or older who received an inactivated influenza vaccine.

This clonotype was seen at least ten times. This chain joins TRBV12-3 or TRBV12-4 and TRBJ2-1, with no clear D. The CDR3 is 12 amino acids. Trimming pared 2 bases from V and 7 bases from J, leaving 6 bases between. Here the CDR3 DNA reads TGTGCCAGCAGTTTAACCGATAATGAGCAGTTCTTC. Protein: CASSLTDNEQFF.

The genes are TRBV28 and TRBJ2-5; D may be TRBD1 (5 bases). Germline CDR1 and CDR2: MDHEN and SYDVKM. The CDR3 length is 13 residues. Trimming left V 3 bases short and J 6 bases short, with 11 bases between. CDR3 in DNA: TGTGCCAGCAGTTTTGTGACAGCGAAGACCCAGTACTTC. Amino acid sequence: CASSFVTAKTQYF.

This clonotype was seen ten or more times. V gene TRBV20-1 combines with J gene TRBJ2-3; TRBD1 or TRBD2 may be the D gene (5 bases each). Germline V gene lookup returns CDR1 DFQATT and CDR2 SNEGSKA (reference sequence). CDR3 length: 12 residues. Trimming cost V 5 bases and J 4 bases, with 10 bases left between them. The CDR3 here is CSAPGTSDTQYF. CDR3 coding DNA: TGCAGTGCTCCCGGGACCTCAGATACGCAGTATTTT.

This sequence joins TRBV29-1 and TRBJ2-5, with TRBD2 matching 7 bases. After removal of 2 bases from V and 5 bases from J, the junction contained 5 bases not matched to a gene. From germline, CDR1 is SQVTM and CDR2 ANQGSEA. CDR3 size: 13 residues. In nucleotides, the CDR3 is TGCAGCGTTGAAAAGGGAGGGCACGAGACCCAGTACTTC. Translating it yields CSVEKGGHETQYF. Full variable domain (missing parts from reference TRBV29-1 and TRBJ2-5): SAVISQKPSRDICQRGTSLTIQCQVDSQVTMMFWYRQQPGQSLTLIATANQGSEATYESGFVIDKFPISRPNLTFSTLTVSNMSPEDSSIYLCSVEKGGHETQYFGPGTRLLVL.

This clonotype was seen a few times. The genes are TRBV18 and TRBJ1-1, with a weak D call TRBD1 (5 bases). V gave up 2 bases and J gave up 0 bases, with 10 bases separating them. The germline V gene has CDR1 KGHSH and CDR2 LQKENI. CDR3 length equals 15 residues. In DNA, the CDR3 is TGTGCCAGCTCACCAAGGACGGACATGAACACTGAAGCTTTCTTT. As protein: CASSPRTDMNTEAFF.

This clonotype appeared many times. V and J are TRBV20-1 and TRBJ2-7; the D call may be TRBD1 or TRBD2 (7 bases each). Germline assignment: CDR1 DFQATT and CDR2 SNEGSKA (reference sequence). The V end was cut by 0 bases, the J end by 3 bases, with 24 bases between. The CDR3 loop spans 18 amino acids. CDR3 region: CSARDLRGGGRTYYEQYF. The CDR3 DNA sequence: TGCAGTGCTAGAGATCTCAGGGGGGGTGGCAGGACATACTACGAGCAGTACTTC.

This clonotype was seen a handful of times. The chain joins TRBV21-1 to TRBJ2-5; the table's D call, TRBD2, has no DNA check behind it. TRBV21-1 is termed a pseudogene. CDR3 length: 18 amino acids. CDR3 region: CASSPWTGLAGSQETQYF. The DNA for the CDR3 is TGTGCCAGCAGCCCATGGACCGGACTAGCGGGGAGCCAAGAGACCCAGTACTTC.

With respect to this clonotype: At one end, the junction sequence differs from germline, possibly due to a read error. J is TRBJ2-2 and V is TRBV20-1; possibly TRBD2 for D (5 bases). Per the germline V gene, CDR1 is DFQATT and CDR2 is SNEGSKA (reference sequence). The CDR3 contains 17 residues. CDR3 nucleotide sequence: TGCTGTGCTAGACCGATTACTCGAGGGAGCCACACCGGGGAGCTGTTTTTT. It specifies CCARPITRGSHTGELFF.

The gene calls are TRBV20-1 and TRBJ1-2; D ambiguous. Trimming pared 2 bases from V and 8 bases from J, leaving 15 bases between. Germline-derived CDR1 and CDR2 are DFQATT and SNEGSKA (reference sequence). There are 13 residues in the CDR3. CDR3 nucleotides: TGCAGTGCTAGATGGCCGACTTTAGGCGGCTACACCTTC. This codes for CSARWPTLGGYTF.

This chain links TRBV2 with TRBJ2-7, with TRBD1 matching over 8 bases. Looked up from germline, CDR1 is SNHLY and CDR2 is FYNNEI. This CDR3 region has 11 residues. With 10 bases clipped from V and 5 bases from J, the junction kept 4 bases outside the gene matches. CDR3 sequence: CAIDRGHEQYF. The CDR3 bases are TGTGCCATCGACAGGGGCCACGAGCAGTACTTC.

The chain couples TRBV20-1 to TRBJ2-2; D unclear. The ends were cut back, 0 bases at V and 5 bases at J, with 7 bases in the middle. This CDR3 is 13 amino acids long. The V gene's germline CDR1 is DFQATT and CDR2 SNEGSKA (reference sequence). CDR3 region: CSARDHSTGELFF. The CDR3 nucleotides read TGCAGTGCTAGAGATCATTCGACCGGGGAGCTGTTTTTT.

This clonotype was detected a few times. The V call is TRBV20-1, the J call TRBJ1-5; the D gene is possibly TRBD1 (6 bases). The V gene's germline CDR1 is DFQATT and CDR2 SNEGSKA (reference sequence). Deletions cut 7 bases from V and 4 bases from J, with 20 bases between. CDR3 length: 15 amino acids. CDR3 nucleotide sequence: TGCAGTGTAAAATTACAGGGACTCGGGAATCAGCCCCAGCATTTT. It encodes CSVKLQGLGNQPQHF.

This clonotype was counted between two and nine times. The chain combines TRBV12-3 or TRBV12-4 with TRBJ1-1; D gene ambiguous. The CDR3 spans 14 residues. Trimming removed 2 bases at V and 3 bases at J, with 10 bases between. DNA of the CDR3: TGTGCCAGCAGTTTATCAATCGGGGACACTGAAGCTTTCTTT. Protein product: CASSLSIGDTEAFF.

In its sample, this clonotype was seen many times. The chain has TRBV5-1 and TRBJ1-6; TRBD1 matches 9 bases. Losses at the gene ends were 4 bases for V and 8 bases for J; bases not matched to a gene: 4. CDR1 SGHRS and CDR2 YFSETQ come from the germline V gene. The CDR3 runs to 14 residues. Here the CDR3 DNA reads TGCGCCAGCAGCCGGACAGGGGTTTATTCACCCCTCCACTTT. Protein sequence: CASSRTGVYSPLHF.

The CDR3 DNA follows: TGTGCCAGCAGTTACTCGATACCCATCGGGGCCTACGAGCAGTACTTC. Its protein product is CASSYSIPIGAYEQYF. The V gene is TRBV6-5, the J gene TRBJ2-7, with TRBD2 as a possible D gene (5 bases). This CDR3 has 16 residues. Germline V gene sequence: CDR1 MNHEY, CDR2 SVGAGI. V shed 0 bases and J shed 2 bases, with 14 bases lying between them.

This clonotype has only a few counts. The chain has TRBV20-1 and TRBJ1-4; a weak D match, TRBD1 (6 bases). This CDR3 comprises 15 residues. Germline CDR1 DFQATT, CDR2 SNEGSKA (reference sequence). V was clipped by 0 bases and J by 7 bases, with 15 bases between them. The CDR3 protein is CSARDPTGRGEKLFF. The CDR3 bases are TGCAGTGCTAGAGATCCGACAGGTCGGGGTGAAAAACTGTTTTTT.

This clonotype has only a few counts. The chain uses TRBV5-1 and TRBJ2-1; weak D call: TRBD1 (6 bases). In germline, CDR1 is SGHRS, CDR2 YFSETQ. The CDR3 contains 16 residues. V was shortened by 0 bases and J by 1 base, with 11 bases between the two germline ends. The CDR3 is CASSLEGQLSYNEQFF. The CDR3 DNA sequence: TGCGCCAGCAGCTTGGAAGGACAGTTGTCCTACAATGAGCAGTTCTTC. Full variable domain (outside the CDR3, taken from reference TRBV5-1 and TRBJ2-1): KAGVTQTPRYLIKTRGQQVTLSCSPISGHRSVSWYQQTPGQGLQFLFEYFSETQRNKGNFPGRFSGRQFSNSRSEMNVSTLELGDSALYLCASSLEGQLSYNEQFFGPGTRLTVL.

The rearrangement joins TRBV30 to TRBJ2-7, with 8 positions matching TRBD2. Germline loops: CDR1 GTSNPN, CDR2 SVGIG (reference sequence). V trimming: 1 base; J trimming: 4 bases; junction bases outside the gene matches: 9. The CDR3 length is 15 residues. Written as DNA, the CDR3 is TGTGCCTGGAGTGCCAAGCGGGAGAATTTGTACGAGCAGTACTTC. This translates into CAWSAKRENLYEQYF.

The chain employs TRBV19 and TRBJ1-1; D is unclear. Germline CDR1 reads LNHDA; CDR2 reads SQIVND (reference sequence). The ends were cut back, 1 base at V and 8 bases at J, with 11 bases in the middle. The CDR3 is 13 amino acids. Here the CDR3 reads CASSIVITGEAFF. Here the CDR3 DNA reads TGTGCCAGTAGTATAGTCATAACTGGCGAAGCTTTCTTT.

The chain links TRBV7-9 to TRBJ2-1; D remains ambiguous. The CDR3 runs to 15 residues. The V and J ends lost 3 bases and 4 bases respectively, with 13 bases between them. Germline-derived CDR1 and CDR2 are SEHNR and FQNEAQ (reference sequence). In DNA, the CDR3 is TGTGCCAGCAGCTTCCCCCCGTACGAGTACAATGAGCAGTTCTTC. The encoded protein is CASSFPPYEYNEQFF. Based on the CDR3 plus reference TRBV7-9 and TRBJ2-1, the full variable domain is DTGVSQNPRHKITKRGQNVTFRCDPISEHNRLYWYRQTLGQGPEFLTYFQNEAQLEKSRLLSDRFSAERPKGSFSTLEIQRTEQGDSAMYLCASSFPPYEYNEQFFGPGTRLTVL.

This clonotype was counted only a few times. This chain connects TRBV20-1 to TRBJ1-2; TRBD1 matches at 11 bases. Unmatched junction bases numbered 4, after V lost 3 bases and J lost 4 bases. The CDR3 is 14 amino acids. Germline V CDR1 and CDR2: DFQATT, SNEGSKA (reference sequence). DNA for the CDR3: TGCAGTGCTAGGGGGACAGGGGGAATCTATGGCTACACCTTC. Its translation is CSARGTGGIYGYTF.

In this sample, this clonotype turned up a few times. J is TRBJ1-5 and V is TRBV7-2; TRBD1 matches at 7 bases. CDR1 is SGHTA and CDR2 is FQGNSA in the germline V gene. Trimming cost V 2 bases and J 16 bases; bases outside gene matches: 11. The CDR3 runs to 13 residues. The CDR3 reads CASSLINRDSLHF. Here the CDR3 DNA reads TGTGCCAGCAGCTTAATCAACCGGGACAGCCTCCATTTT.

The chain couples TRBV7-2 to TRBJ2-7, with D unclear. Germline V gene lookup returns CDR1 SGHTA and CDR2 FQGNSA. The germline V and J ends were trimmed by 3 bases and 3 bases, with 9 bases remaining between them. The CDR3 runs 13 residues. In DNA form, the CDR3 reads TGTGCCAGCAGCTTTACAATGGGCTACGAGCAGTACTTC. This gives the protein CASSFTMGYEQYF.

This clonotype was seen repeatedly, ten times or more. This chain uses TRBV5-6 with TRBJ2-2; D is perhaps TRBD1 (5 bases). Looked up from germline, CDR1 is SGHDT and CDR2 is YYEEEE. The CDR3 has 15 amino acids. Trimming took 4 bases from V and 1 from J, leaving 11 bases between them. The CDR3 here is CASSVPGQNTGELFF. CDR3 coding DNA: TGTGCCAGCAGCGTGCCCGGACAGAACACCGGGGAGCTGTTTTTT.

The chain has TRBV12-3 or TRBV12-4 and TRBJ1-5, with D tentatively TRBD1 (6 bases). The V gene lost 6 bases and the J gene lost 1 base, with 13 bases spanning the gap. The CDR3 is 15 amino acids. CDR3 in amino acids: CASSKQGLSNQPQHF. CDR3 bases: TGTGCCAGCAGCAAGCAGGGGCTGAGCAATCAGCCCCAGCATTTT.

This rearrangement joins TRBV7-2 to TRBJ2-2, with 10 bases matching TRBD2. J gave up 5 bases and V 0 bases, and 9 bases lay outside the gene matches. Germline V gives CDR1 SGHTA, CDR2 FQGNSA. This CDR3 comprises 18 residues. CDR3 in DNA: TGTGCCAGCAGCTTAGCCCCGAGACTAGCGGGTGGGACCGGGGAGCTGTTTTTT. This encodes CASSLAPRLAGGTGELFF. The complete variable domain, with remaining parts taken from reference TRBV7-2 and TRBJ2-2, reads GAGVSQSPSNKVTEKGKDVELRCDPISGHTALYWYRQSLGQGLEFLIYFQGNSAPDKSGLPSDRFSAERTGGSVSTLTIQRTQQEDSAVYLCASSLAPRLAGGTGELFFGEGSRLTVL.

The CDR3 reads CSVIPGGTEAFF. The CDR3 region has the DNA TGCAGCGTTATCCCAGGGGGCACTGAAGCTTTCTTT. This chain uses TRBV29-1 with TRBJ1-1; TRBD1 aligns across 7 bases. Per germline, CDR1 SQVTM and CDR2 ANQGSEA. The CDR3 length is 12 residues. With V trimmed by 5 bases and J by 4 bases, 4 bases remained unmatched. Together with reference TRBV29-1 and TRBJ1-1, the CDR3 gives the full variable domain: SAVISQKPSRDICQRGTSLTIQCQVDSQVTMMFWYRQQPGQSLTLIATANQGSEATYESGFVIDKFPISRPNLTFSTLTVSNMSPEDSSIYLCSVIPGGTEAFFGQGTRLTVV.

This clonotype was counted many times. The chain joins TRBV20-1 to TRBJ1-5; TRBD1 aligns across 7 bases. Trimming at V came to 2 bases and at J to 7 bases, leaving 5 bases not matched to a gene. This CDR3 spans 13 amino acids. The germline V gene has CDR1 DFQATT and CDR2 SNEGSKA (reference sequence). The CDR3 sequence is CSARITGEQPQHF. CDR3 DNA sequence: TGCAGTGCTAGAATAACAGGGGAACAGCCCCAGCATTTT.

The J gene is TRBJ2-3, the V gene TRBV11-2; the D gene is possibly TRBD2 (6 bases). Germline V gives CDR1 SGHAT, CDR2 FQNNGV. Trimming stripped 2 bases from V and 11 bases from J, with 20 bases between. The length of the CDR3 is 15 residues. CDR3 region: CASSLSGTPIEGQYF. In nucleotides, the CDR3 is TGTGCCAGCAGCTTATCTGGGACTCCTATAGAAGGGCAGTATTTT.

At least ten counts were recorded for this clonotype. The J gene is TRBJ2-1, the V gene TRBV11-1; the match to TRBD2 covers 10 bases. This CDR3 has 18 residues. Germline V lookup: CDR1 SGHAT, CDR2 FQDESV (reference sequence). V was pared by 1 base and J by 0 bases, with 6 bases of the junction left unmatched. The CDR3, as DNA: TGTGCCAGCAGCTTAGATTCACTAGCGGGGAGCTCCTACAATGAGCAGTTCTTC. Amino acids: CASSLDSLAGSSYNEQFF.

The chain uses TRBV6-5 and TRBJ1-5; TRBD1 is a possible D gene (5 bases). Germline CDR1 is MNHEY and CDR2 is SVGAGI. The CDR3 extends over 13 amino acids. V lost 0 bases, J lost 7 bases, and 7 bases lay in between. CDR3 in DNA: TGTGCCAGCAGTTACTCGGGGCAGCAGCCCCAGCATTTT. Protein product: CASSYSGQQPQHF.